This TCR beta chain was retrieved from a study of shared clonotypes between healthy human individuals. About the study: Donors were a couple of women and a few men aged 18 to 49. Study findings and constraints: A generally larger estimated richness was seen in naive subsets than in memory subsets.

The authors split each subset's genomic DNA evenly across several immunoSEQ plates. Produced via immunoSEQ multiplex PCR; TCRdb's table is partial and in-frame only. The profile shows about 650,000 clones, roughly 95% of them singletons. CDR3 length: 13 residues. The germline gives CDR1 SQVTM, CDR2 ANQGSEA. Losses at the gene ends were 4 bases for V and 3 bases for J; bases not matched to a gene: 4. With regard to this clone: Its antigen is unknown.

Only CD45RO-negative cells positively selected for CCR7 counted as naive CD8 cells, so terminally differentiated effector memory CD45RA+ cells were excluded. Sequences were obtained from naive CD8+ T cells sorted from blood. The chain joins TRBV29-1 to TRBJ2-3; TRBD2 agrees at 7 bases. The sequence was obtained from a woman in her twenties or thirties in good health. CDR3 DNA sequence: TGCAGCGTTGCCGCACTAGCGACAGATACGCAGTATTTT. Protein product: CSVAALATDTQYF.